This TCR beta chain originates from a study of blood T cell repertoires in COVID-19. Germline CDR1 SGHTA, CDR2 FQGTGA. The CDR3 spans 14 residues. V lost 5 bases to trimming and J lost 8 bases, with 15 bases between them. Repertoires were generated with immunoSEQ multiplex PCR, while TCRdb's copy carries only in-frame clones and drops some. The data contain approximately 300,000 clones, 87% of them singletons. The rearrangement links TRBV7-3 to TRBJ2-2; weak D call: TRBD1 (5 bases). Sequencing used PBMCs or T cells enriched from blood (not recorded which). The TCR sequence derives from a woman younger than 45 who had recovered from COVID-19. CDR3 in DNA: TGTGCCAGCAGCCCGACAGAGGCTCAAGGGGAGCTGTTTTTT. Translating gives CASSPTEAQGELFF.